The 18 T cell receptor beta chains in this list originate from one sample, sequenced in a study of shared clonotypes between healthy human individuals. The table came from immunoSEQ multiplex PCR; TCRdb's copy has only in-frame clones and leaves some out. The data show under 2,500,000 clones, approximately 96% seen once. Sequencing was performed on naive CD4+ T cells sorted from blood. Subset given: CD45RA+ positively selected. The receptors were gathered from a man aged 18 to 29 in good health.

V usage is TRBV6-6 and J usage is TRBJ1-3; 7 bases agree with TRBD1. CDR1 is MNHNY, CDR2 SVGAGI, per germline (reference sequence). The CDR3 covers 16 residues. J gave up 1 base and V 2 bases, and 5 bases lay outside the gene matches. The CDR3 loop reads CASSYARGQSGNTIYF. In nucleotides, the CDR3 is TGTGCCAGCAGTTACGCGCGGGGACAGTCTGGAAACACCATATATTTT.

Points on this clone: This CDR3 is also generated by other DNA sequences in the sample. The V gene is TRBV5-1, the J gene TRBJ2-2, with TRBD1 matching over 7 bases. The CDR3 is made up of 15 amino acids. The J segment lost 0 bases and the V segment lost 2 bases, leaving 1 base of the junction unmatched. Germline V gene lookup returns CDR1 SGHRS and CDR2 YFSETQ. In DNA form, the CDR3 reads TGCGCCAGCAGCTTAACAGGGGCGAACACCGGGGAGCTGTTTTTT. Translating gives CASSLTGANTGELFF.

CDR3 nucleotides: TGTGCCAGCAGCGGGGGAGGCTCCTACGAGCAGTACTTC. This codes for CASSGGGSYEQYF. This rearrangement joins TRBV7-9 to TRBJ2-7; tentatively, D is TRBD2 (6 bases). CDR1 is SEHNR, CDR2 FQNEAQ, per germline (reference sequence). Trimming pared 5 bases from V and 0 bases from J, leaving 8 bases between. CDR3 length equals 13 residues.

V and J are TRBV7-9 and TRBJ2-1; TRBD1 matches 7 bases. Germline V gene lookup returns CDR1 SEHNR and CDR2 FQNEAQ (reference sequence). This CDR3 is 16 amino acids long. V lost 0 bases, J lost 3 bases, and 5 bases stayed unmatched. The CDR3 protein is CASSLAWDSLYNEQFF. The CDR3 nucleotides are TGTGCCAGCAGCTTAGCTTGGGACAGTCTCTACAATGAGCAGTTCTTC. Variable domain in full (rest from reference TRBV7-9 and TRBJ2-1): DTGVSQNPRHKITKRGQNVTFRCDPISEHNRLYWYRQTLGQGPEFLTYFQNEAQLEKSRLLSDRFSAERPKGSFSTLEIQRTEQGDSAMYLCASSLAWDSLYNEQFFGPGTRLTVL.

The rearrangement joins TRBV28 to TRBJ2-1; D unresolved. The CDR3 contains 14 residues. The V end lost 6 bases, the J end lost 6 bases, and 15 bases lay between the germline ends. CDR1 is MDHEN and CDR2 is SYDVKM in the germline V gene. CDR3 in amino acids: CASRSSGLFNEQFF. The CDR3 DNA reads TGTGCCAGCAGAAGCTCGGGCCTATTCAATGAGCAGTTCTTC.

DNA of the CDR3: TGTGCCAGTAGTATATTGTCAGGGAGGGGGAACACTGAAGCTTTCTTT. Protein product: CASSILSGRGNTEAFF. The chain carries TRBV19 and TRBJ1-1, with D maybe TRBD1 (5 bases). V was pared by 2 bases and J by 1 base, with 14 bases between. Per the germline V gene, CDR1 is LNHDA and CDR2 is SQIVND (reference sequence). The CDR3 contains 16 residues. Using reference TRBV19 and TRBJ1-1 for the parts outside the CDR3, the full variable domain is DGGITQSPKYLFRKEGQNVTLSCEQNLNHDAMYWYRQDPGQGLRLIYYSQIVNDFQKGDIAEGYSVSREKKESFPLTVTSAQKNPTAFYLCASSILSGRGNTEAFFGQGTRLTVV.

The genes are TRBV6-5 and TRBJ1-1; TRBD1 agrees at 7 bases. The CDR3 has 14 amino acids. The germline V gene has CDR1 MNHEY and CDR2 SVGAGI. Trimming cost V 2 bases and J 7 bases; bases outside gene matches: 7. CDR3 sequence: CASSYPGGEGEAFF. Written as DNA, the CDR3 is TGTGCCAGCAGTTACCCAGGGGGGGAGGGTGAAGCTTTCTTT.

The CDR3 reads CASSLYDGLGNEQFF. CDR3 bases: TGTGCCAGCAGCCTCTACGACGGACTCGGCAATGAGCAGTTCTTC. V usage is TRBV7-9 and J usage is TRBJ2-1, with D tentatively TRBD2 (5 bases). The germline gives CDR1 SEHNR, CDR2 FQNEAQ (reference sequence). Trimming cost V 5 bases and J 6 bases, with 17 bases left between them. The CDR3 totals 15 residues. The entire variable domain, with the rest obtained from reference TRBV7-9 and TRBJ2-1, is as follows: DTGVSQNPRHKITKRGQNVTFRCDPISEHNRLYWYRQTLGQGPEFLTYFQNEAQLEKSRLLSDRFSAERPKGSFSTLEIQRTEQGDSAMYLCASSLYDGLGNEQFFGPGTRLTVL.

V and J are TRBV7-3 and TRBJ2-2; D gene ambiguous. The CDR3 loop spans 12 amino acids. Trimming left V 7 bases short and J 4 bases short, with 7 bases between. The germline gives CDR1 SGHTA, CDR2 FQGTGA. CDR3 bases: TGTGCCAGCAACAATCCCACCGGGGAGCTGTTTTTT. Residues: CASNNPTGELFF.

As concerns this clone: Within the sample, other DNA sequences also encode this same CDR3. The chain carries TRBV29-1 and TRBJ1-2; 8 bases fit TRBD1. Germline V gives CDR1 SQVTM, CDR2 ANQGSEA. The V gene end was trimmed by 6 bases and the J gene end by 4 bases; junction bases not matched to a gene: 4. The CDR3 runs 12 residues. The DNA for the CDR3 is TGCAGCGTCGACAGGGGCGGCTATGGCTACACCTTC. Protein product: CSVDRGGYGYTF.

The V and J genes are TRBV5-1 and TRBJ2-2, with D possibly called TRBD1 or TRBD2 (5 bases each). The V end was cut by 7 bases, the J end by 1 base, with 14 bases between. There are 15 residues in the CDR3. The germline gives CDR1 SGHRS, CDR2 YFSETQ. The CDR3 nucleotides are TGCGCCAGCGTCCCCGGGACGCAGAACACCGGGGAGCTGTTTTTT. Amino acid sequence: CASVPGTQNTGELFF.

Only one count was recorded for this clone. CDR3 amino acids: CASSLFAAGGRVDTQYF. CDR3 sequence (DNA): TGTGCCAGCAGCTTATTTGCAGCGGGGGGGCGGGTAGATACGCAGTATTTT. The genes are TRBV7-2 and TRBJ2-3; 10 nucleotides align to TRBD2. The CDR3 consists of 17 residues. With V trimmed by 2 bases and J by 5 bases, 10 bases remained unmatched. CDR1 and CDR2 (germline): SGHTA, FQGNSA.

This chain connects TRBV5-4 to TRBJ2-6, with 7 bases aligning to TRBD2. CDR1 and CDR2 (germline): SGHNT, YYREEE (reference sequence). The V and J ends lost 4 bases and 0 bases, in that order; junction bases with no gene match: 1. The CDR3 is 15 amino acids. CDR3 residues: CASSRGSSGANVLTF. The CDR3 coding sequence is TGTGCCAGCAGCCGCGGGAGCTCTGGGGCCAACGTCCTGACTTTC. The full variable domain, in which reference TRBV5-4 and TRBJ2-6 provide the parts outside the CDR3, is ETGVTQSPTHLIKTRGQQVTLRCSSQSGHNTVSWYQQALGQGPQFIFQYYREEENGRGNFPPRFSGLQFPNYSSELNVNALELDDSALYLCASSRGSSGANVLTFGAGSRLTVL.

The chain has TRBV29-1 and TRBJ2-1; possibly TRBD1 or TRBD2 for D (5 bases each). This CDR3 has 16 amino acids. CDR1 and CDR2 (germline): SQVTM, ANQGSEA. The V gene lost 7 bases and the J gene lost 11 bases, with 30 bases spanning the gap. CDR3 in DNA: TGCAGCGCTGGGGCCCCGGGGACCGGCGGAGTGGGTAAGCAGTTCTTC. It yields the protein CSAGAPGTGGVGKQFF.

This clone occurred once. The chain combines TRBV9 with TRBJ1-4; D is uncertain. The CDR3 has 15 amino acids. Germline lookup yields CDR1 SGDLS and CDR2 YYNGEE. Trimming took 3 bases from V and 5 from J, leaving 14 bases between them. The CDR3 nucleotides are TGTGCCAGCAGCGGCGGCATGCTCACCAATGAAAAACTGTTTTTT. Amino acids: CASSGGMLTNEKLFF.

This clone showed up just a few times. The chain is built from TRBV4-1 and TRBJ1-5; D gene ambiguous. This CDR3 is built from 14 residues. V dropped 1 base and J dropped 4 bases, with 8 bases sitting between them. The germline V gene has CDR1 MGHRA and CDR2 YSYEKL. CDR3 amino acids: CASSQVYGNQPQHF. The DNA of the CDR3 is TGCGCCAGCAGCCAAGTTTACGGAAATCAGCCCCAGCATTTT.

The chain joins TRBV6-1 to TRBJ1-2; no definite D call. This CDR3 contains 13 residues. The V gene's germline CDR1 is MNHNS and CDR2 SASEGT. V was pared by 7 bases and J by 0 bases, with 9 bases between. The CDR3 coding sequence is TGTGCCAGCACGCAGACACCTAACTATGGCTACACCTTC. Translated, it gives CASTQTPNYGYTF.

The gene calls are TRBV12-5 and TRBJ2-7, with 9 positions matching TRBD2. This CDR3 has 16 residues. CDR1 is LGHNT and CDR2 is FRNRAP in the germline V gene. Germline trimming cut 6 bases from V and 2 bases from J; bases unmatched to any gene: 11. In DNA form, the CDR3 reads TGTGCTAGTGGAACCGGGACTAGCATTCCCACCTACGAGCAGTACTTC. Its translation is CASGTGTSIPTYEQYF. The full variable domain, rest sourced from reference TRBV12-5 and TRBJ2-7, is DARVTQTPRHKVTEMGQEVTMRCQPILGHNTVFWYRQTMMQGLELLAYFRNRAPLDDSGMPKDRFSAEMPDATLATLKIQPSEPRDSAVYFCASGTGTSIPTYEQYFGPGTRLTVT.